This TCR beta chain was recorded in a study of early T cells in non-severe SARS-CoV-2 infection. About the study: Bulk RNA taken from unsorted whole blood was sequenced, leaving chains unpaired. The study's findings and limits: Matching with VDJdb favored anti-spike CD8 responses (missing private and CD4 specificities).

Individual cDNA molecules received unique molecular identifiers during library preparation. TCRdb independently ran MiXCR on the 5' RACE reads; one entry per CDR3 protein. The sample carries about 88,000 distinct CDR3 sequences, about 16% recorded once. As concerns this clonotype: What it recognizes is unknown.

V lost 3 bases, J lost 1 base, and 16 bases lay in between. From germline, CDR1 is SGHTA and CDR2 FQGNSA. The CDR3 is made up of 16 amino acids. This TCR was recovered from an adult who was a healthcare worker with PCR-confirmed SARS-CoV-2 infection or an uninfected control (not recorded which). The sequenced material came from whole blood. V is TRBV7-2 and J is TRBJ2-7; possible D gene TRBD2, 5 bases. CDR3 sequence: CASSFPSDFASYEQYF. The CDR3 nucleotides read TGTGCCAGCAGCTTTCCTTCGGACTTCGCTTCCTACGAGCAGTACTTC.